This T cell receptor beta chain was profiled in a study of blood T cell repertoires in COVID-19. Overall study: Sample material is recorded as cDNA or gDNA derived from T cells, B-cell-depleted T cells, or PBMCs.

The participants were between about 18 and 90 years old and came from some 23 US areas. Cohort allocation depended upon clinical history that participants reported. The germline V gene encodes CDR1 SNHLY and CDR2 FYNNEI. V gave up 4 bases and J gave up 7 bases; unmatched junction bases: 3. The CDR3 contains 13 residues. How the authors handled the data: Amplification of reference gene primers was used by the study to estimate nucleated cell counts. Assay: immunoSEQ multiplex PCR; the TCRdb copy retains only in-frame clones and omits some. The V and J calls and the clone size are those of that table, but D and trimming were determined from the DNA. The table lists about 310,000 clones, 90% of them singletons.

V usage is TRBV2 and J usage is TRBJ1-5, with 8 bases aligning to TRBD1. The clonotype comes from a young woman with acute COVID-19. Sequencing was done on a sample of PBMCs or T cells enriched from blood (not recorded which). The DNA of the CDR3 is TGTGCCAGCAGTGTCAGGGGGCTCCAGCCCCAGCATTTT. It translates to CASSVRGLQPQHF.